What follows are 2 T cell receptor beta chains derived from one specimen sequenced in a study of early T cells in non-severe SARS-CoV-2 infection. TCRdb redid the calling of the 5' RACE reads with MiXCR, one entry per CDR3 protein. The profile shows 45,000 to 50,000 distinct CDR3 sequences, roughly 6% of them singletons. Here the sequenced sample was whole blood, taken at baseline. The receptors come from an adult who was a healthcare worker with PCR-confirmed SARS-CoV-2 infection or an uninfected control (not recorded which).

This clonotype was seen more than once but under ten times. The chain uses TRBV4-3 and TRBJ2-2, with D possibly being TRBD1 (5 bases). The germline V and J ends were trimmed by 2 bases and 4 bases, with 17 bases remaining between them. From germline, CDR1 is LGHNA and CDR2 YSLEER. The CDR3 loop spans 17 amino acids. In nucleotides, the CDR3 is TGCGCCAGCAGCCAATCCCCAGGCAGGGTTGGCACCGGGGAGCTGTTTTTT. Its protein is CASSQSPGRVGTGELFF.

This clonotype was observed a single time. The V and J genes are TRBV9 and TRBJ1-5; no reliable D call. The CDR3 is 13 residues long. V lost 4 bases, J lost 3 bases, and 8 bases lay in between. Per germline, CDR1 SGDLS and CDR2 YYNGEE. CDR3 nucleotide sequence: TGTGCCAGCAGCACTGGTTACAATCAGCCCCAGCATTTT. It yields the protein CASSTGYNQPQHF.